The rows below give T cell receptor delta chains drawn from one sample of a study of gamma-delta chains in newborns, infants, children. TCRdb reanalysed the reads with CATT. Of under 13,000 delta-chain clones in the sample, about 3.6% were seen once. Sequenced sample: blood. These TCRs come from a child who was a newborn, infant or young child, either healthy, febrile or measles-vaccinated (not recorded which). CDR3s include the opening cysteine and the closing phenylalanine or tryptophan. A D gene is named only where the DNA matches it firmly. Only part of the rows carry a size: once, few, many, or a class if the clone is expanded.

medium-sized | TRDJ1 | TRDV3 | TRDD3 | TGTGCTTTTCGATGCGATGTTGGGGGATACCTGGAGACCGATAAACTCATCTTT | CAFRCDVGGYLETDKLIF
medium-sized | TRDJ1 | TRDV2 | TRDD3 | TGTGCCTGTGACAGCCTCCTTAGGGGGATTACGGATGGGACCGATAAACTCATCTTT | CACDSLLRGITDGTDKLIF
few | TRDJ1 | TRDV1 | - | TGTGCTCTTGGGGAATTCTACACTCTTCCTACTGGGGACCTATGGACCGATAAACTCATCTTT | CALGEFYTLPTGDLWTDKLIF
- | TRDJ3 | TRDV2 | TRDD3 | TGTGCCTGTGACGGCTTACTGGGGGATACTGTCAGGGACACCCGACAGATGTTTTTC | CACDGLLGDTVRDTRQMFF
medium-sized | TRDJ4 | TRDV3 | - | TGTGCCTTTAAAAAACCATTCTTCTCCGGGGTCCGACCCCTGATCTTT | CAFKKPFFSGVRPLIF
few | TRDJ1 | TRDV2 | TRDD3 | TGTGCCTGTTCCCGACTGGGGGTCGACCAGGGGACCGATAAACTCATCTTT | CACSRLGVDQGTDKLIF
- | TRDJ3 | TRDV2 | - | TGTGCCTGTGACACCGCATTCGGGCTGGGACCCTGGGACACCCGACAGATGTTTTTC | CACDTAFGLGPWDTRQMFF
medium-sized | TRDJ1 | TRDV2 | - | TGTGCCTGTGACACGGTAGATTCTGGGGAGAGGTACACCGATAAACTCATCTTT | CACDTVDSGERYTDKLIF
few | TRDJ1 | TRDV1 | TRDD3 | TGTGCTCTTGGGGAAATCGTCTGGGGGATACAAGAAATCACCGATAAACTCATCTTT | CALGEIVWGIQEITDKLIF
few | TRDJ1 | TRDV1 | - | TGTGCTCTTGGGGAACCGACTTCAGCCCGCGATAAACTCATCTTT | CALGEPTSARDKLIF
few | TRDJ1 | TRDV3 | TRDD3 | TGTGCCTTTTCGGATGGTGTGGGGATACGAGGGATCCAAGATAAACTCATCTTT | CAFSDGVGIRGIQDKLIF
few | TRDJ1 | TRDV1 | TRDD3 | TGTGCTCTTGGGGAACTGTGGGGGAGGGGTCTGGGTGCCCCGTACACCGATAAACTCATCTTT | CALGELWGRGLGAPYTDKLIF
few | TRDJ1 | TRDV2 | TRDD3 | TGTGCCTGTGACACCATACTGGGGGATACCCCCCAACTCATCTTT | CACDTILGDTPQLIF
few | TRDJ1 | TRDV1 | - | TGTGCTCTTGGGGGATGTCGGGCGCTGTACACCGATAAACTCATCTTT | CALGGCRALYTDKLIF
few | TRDJ1 | TRDV1 | TRDD3 | TGTGCTCTTGGGGGCCCCTACGGACTGGGGTCATACACCGATAAACTCATCTTT | CALGGPYGLGSYTDKLIF
- | TRDJ1 | TRDV1 | - | TGTGCTCTTGGGGAACTAGGGGGAGAGCACCCGGAGGTCTTTCCCTTTCGGCCCGATAAACTCATCTTT | CALGELGGEHPEVFPFRPDKLIF
- | TRDJ1 | TRDV1 | - | TGTGCTCTTGGGTCTCACCCGGGATGGTACACCGATAAACTCATCTTT | CALGSHPGWYTDKLIF
few | TRDJ3 | TRDV2 | - | TGTGCCTGTGACACCGTGAGGGGGCAGAGCTCCTGGGACACCCGACAGATGTTTTTC | CACDTVRGQSSWDTRQMFF
- | TRDJ1 | TRDV1 | TRDD3 | TGTGCTCTTGGGGAACTAGTTCTTACTGGGGGATACGCCGATAAACTCATCTTT | CALGELVLTGGYADKLIF
medium-sized | TRDJ3 | TRDV2 | - | TGTGCCTGTGACGATACTGGGCCGACCTGGGACACCCGACAGATGTTTTTC | CACDDTGPTWDTRQMFF
few | TRDJ1 | TRDV1 | TRDD3 | TGTGCTCTTGGGGAATGCAAAAGGGGCCCTCCGGCTGGGGGAAATACCGATAAACTCATCTTT | CALGECKRGPPAGGNTDKLIF
- | TRDJ1 | TRDV2 | - | TGTGCCTGTGACACGAGGTCCCCTCGACAGACTAAACTCATCTTT | CACDTRSPRQTKLIF
few | TRDJ1 | TRDV1 | TRDD3 | TGTGCTCTTGGGGGCTACGCTGGGGGGAACTCGGCGGCCGATAAACTCATCTTT | CALGGYAGGNSAADKLIF
medium-sized | TRDJ1 | TRDV2 | - | TGTGCCTGTGACAGTAGTCGGCCCCAGGGCCCCGATAAACTCATCTTT | CACDSSRPQGPDKLIF
- | TRDJ1 | TRDV1 | TRDD3 | TGTGCTCTTGGGGAACGAAGAATGGATGGGGGGTGGGCCTGGGGGATAAGTGAGGCCGATAAACTCATCTTT | CALGERRMDGGWAWGISEADKLIF
- | TRDJ3 | TRDV2 | - | TGTGCCTGTGACACCGGTACCCCGAGCTCCTGGGACACCCGACAGATGTTTTTC | CACDTGTPSSWDTRQMFF
- | TRDJ2 | TRDV1 | TRDD3 | TGTGCTCTTGGGGAACGGGTAAAAAACTTCCGAGCACATAATTACTGGGGGAAAGCTTTGACAGCACAACTCTTCTTT | CALGERVKNFRAHNYWGKALTAQLFF
few | TRDJ1 | TRDV1 | - | TGTGCTCTTGGGGAACTCTACCTTCCTACGGTACTGGGGGACACCGATAAACTCATCTTT | CALGELYLPTVLGDTDKLIF
- | TRDJ3 | TRDV2 | TRDD3 | TGTGCCTGTGATCCTACTGGGGGGCCGTCCTGGGACACCCGACAGATGTTTTTC | CACDPTGGPSWDTRQMFF
few | TRDJ1 | TRDV1 | - | TGTGCTCTTGGGGGGTTTCCGAAGGGTAGGGGTAAACTCATCTTT | CALGGFPKGRGKLIF
- | TRDJ1 | TRDV2 | - | TGTGCCTGTGACACCGTAGGGGAGGGGACCGATAAACTCATCTTT | CACDTVGEGTDKLIF
medium-sized | TRDJ1 | TRDV2 | TRDD3 | TGTGCCTGTGACTCCTTACTGGGGGATACGCTTTCAATACTCATCTTT | CACDSLLGDTLSILIF
- | TRDJ1 | TRDV1 | TRDD3 | TGTGCTCTTGGGGGACTAGTGCGAGCGCGGTCTGGGGGAACTAAACTCATCTTT | CALGGLVRARSGGTKLIF
- | TRDJ1 | TRDV2 | TRDD3 | TGTGCCTGCGACACCGTGACTACGGCAACTGGGGGATACGCGCCCGCTTTGTACACCGATAAACTCATCTTT | CACDTVTTATGGYAPALYTDKLIF
medium-sized | TRDJ1 | TRDV2 | - | TGTGCCTGTGACACCGTGACGACGGGGGTCACCGATAAACTCATCTTT | CACDTVTTGVTDKLIF
- | TRDJ1 | TRDV1 | TRDD3 | TGTGCTCTTGGGGAACCCATTCATTTCGTTGGGGGGATACGACGAAACACCGATAAACTCATCTTT | CALGEPIHFVGGIRRNTDKLIF
- | TRDJ1 | TRDV2 | - | TGTGCCTGTGACACCGTTTCGGGGACCGACTCCGATAAACTCATCTTT | CACDTVSGTDSDKLIF
few | TRDJ2 | TRDV2 | - | TGTGCCTGTGGGGGGGGATTGACAGCACAACTCTTCTTT | CACGGGLTAQLFF
few | TRDJ1 | TRDV1 | TRDD3 | TGTGCTCTTGGGGAACTCAGTCTATCCCGAACCTTGGGGGAACGGGCAACCGATAAACTCATCTTT | CALGELSLSRTLGERATDKLIF
few | TRDJ1 | TRDV1 | - | TGTGCTCTTGGGGAACTAGGTCCTACCTCAGGCCTGCCTTTCGATAAACTCATCTTT | CALGELGPTSGLPFDKLIF
medium-sized | TRDJ2 | TRDV2 | - | TGTGCCTGTGACGCCGTACTCGGGGGCCCAAATACCTTAGCACAACTCTTCTTT | CACDAVLGGPNTLAQLFF
few | TRDJ1 | TRDV3 | TRDD3 | TGTGCCTTTAGACCCCCCTACGGGTGGCGCAGGGGGATACAGCCCTGGGACACCGATAAACTCATCTTT | CAFRPPYGWRRGIQPWDTDKLIF
- | TRDJ3 | TRDV2 | TRDD3 | TGTGCCTGTGACGCCATTGGGGGGATTAGCTCCTGGGACACCCGACAGATGTTTTTC | CACDAIGGISSWDTRQMFF
few | TRDJ1 | TRDV2 | TRDD3 | TGTGCCTGTGATACCCTCGAGTTGGGGGATACGCTCACCGATAAACTCATCTTT | CACDTLELGDTLTDKLIF
medium-sized | TRDJ1 | TRDV3 | TRDD3 | TGTGCCTTTCGGGGTCTACGTTGCTGGGGGACCGATAAACTCATCTTT | CAFRGLRCWGTDKLIF
few | TRDJ1 | TRAV29/DV5 | TRDD2 | TGTGCAGCAAGTTTCCTACGGGGCTTCCAAACCGATAAACTCATCTTT | CAASFLRGFQTDKLIF
- | TRDJ1 | TRDV1 | - | TGTGCTCTTGGGTCGGCCTTCCCATTACTGGGGGATAAACTCATCTTT | CALGSAFPLLGDKLIF
few | TRDJ3 | TRDV2 | TRDD3 | TGTGCCTGTGACGCGGGGGGATCGCGATCCTGGGACACCCGACAGATGTTTTTC | CACDAGGSRSWDTRQMFF
- | TRDJ3 | TRDV2 | TRDD3 | TGTGCCTGTGACACCTTACTGGGGGATAGTACGTGGGACACCCGACAGATGTTTTTC | CACDTLLGDSTWDTRQMFF
- | TRDJ1 | TRAV29/DV5 | - | TGTGCAGCAAGCGGGTCCCTCCCAGCCTTTCCTAAGTACACCGATAAACTCATCTTT | CAASGSLPAFPKYTDKLIF
few | TRDJ3 | TRDV2 | TRDD3 | TGTGCCTGTGACAAAGTACTGGGGGAGAGCTCCTGGGACACCCGACAGATGTTTTTC | CACDKVLGESSWDTRQMFF
- | TRDJ1 | TRDV1 | TRDD3 | TGTGCTCTTGGGGAACTATCTCCTCCCCCGTACTGGGGGATGGGACCTTACACCGATAAACTCATCTTT | CALGELSPPPYWGMGPYTDKLIF
few | TRDJ3 | TRDV2 | TRDD3 | TGTGCCTGTGACACCGTTGGAGGAGGGGGATACGGGGCCTGGGACACCCGACAGATGTTTTTC | CACDTVGGGGYGAWDTRQMFF
- | TRDJ1 | TRDV3 | TRDD3 | TGTGCCTTACAATTTCCCCCTCTGGGGGATAAGGGAGGCTACACCGATAAACTCATCTTT | CALQFPPLGDKGGYTDKLIF
- | TRDJ1 | TRDV1 | - | TGTGCTCTTGGGAGAGTAAGGTTTCCCTTCGGGGCTATGTACACCGATAAACTCATCTTT | CALGRVRFPFGAMYTDKLIF
few | TRDJ2 | TRAV29/DV5 | TRDD2 | TGTGCAGCAAGCAACCGGGGTGGCAAAACTTCCTACGTTAGTGTGGGGACAGCACAACTCTTCTTT | CAASNRGGKTSYVSVGTAQLFF
- | TRDJ3 | TRDV2 | TRDD3 | TGTGCCTGTGACACCGCGGAAAGCTGGGGGATAGGGGGCTCCTGGGACACCCGACAGATGTTTTTC | CACDTAESWGIGGSWDTRQMFF
- | TRDJ1 | TRDV1 | TRDD3 | TGTGCTCTTGGGGAACAGGACTACCTACCCTTACTGGGGATGGGTATGAGTCGGGTCGATAAACTCATCTTT | CALGEQDYLPLLGMGMSRVDKLIF
medium-sized | TRDJ3 | TRAV29/DV5 | - | TGTGCAGCGGCTTGGCCTTCCTCCAATTCGGGGGGATTGCGTTCCTGGGACACCCGACAGATGTTTTTC | CAAAWPSSNSGGLRSWDTRQMFF